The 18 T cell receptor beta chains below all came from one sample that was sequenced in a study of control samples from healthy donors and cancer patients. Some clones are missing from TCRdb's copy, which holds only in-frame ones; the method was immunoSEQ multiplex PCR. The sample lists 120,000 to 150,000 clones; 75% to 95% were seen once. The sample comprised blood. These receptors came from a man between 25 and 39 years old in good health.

Written as DNA, the CDR3 is TGTGCCAGCACTAAGGACCGGGGCACTGAAGCTTTCTTT. It translates to CASTKDRGTEAFF. The J gene is TRBJ1-1, the V gene TRBV12-3 or TRBV12-4; D not certain. Trimming removed 7 bases from V and 4 bases from J, with 13 bases in between. The CDR3 contains 13 residues.

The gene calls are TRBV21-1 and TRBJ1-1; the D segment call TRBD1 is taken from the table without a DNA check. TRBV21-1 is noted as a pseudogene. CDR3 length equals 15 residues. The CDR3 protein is CASSSEIGGNTEAFF. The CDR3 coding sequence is TGTGCCAGCAGCTCCGAGATAGGGGGAAACACTGAAGCTTTCTTT.

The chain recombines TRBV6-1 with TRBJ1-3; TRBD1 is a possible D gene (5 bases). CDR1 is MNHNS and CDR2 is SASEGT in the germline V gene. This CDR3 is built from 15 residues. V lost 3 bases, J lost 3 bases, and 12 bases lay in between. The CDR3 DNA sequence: TGTGCCAGCAGTGATGTTCAGGGTGGTGGAAACACCATATATTTT. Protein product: CASSDVQGGGNTIYF.

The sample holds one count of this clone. The CDR3 coding sequence is TGTGCCAGCAGTTCCACGACAGGCCTAGGTGAGCAGTTCTTC. Translated: CASSSTTGLGEQFF. This chain connects TRBV27 to TRBJ2-1, with D possibly TRBD1 on 6 matching bases. Looked up from germline, CDR1 is MNHEY and CDR2 is SMNVEV (reference sequence). The V end was cut by 4 bases, the J end by 9 bases, with 16 bases between. CDR3 length equals 14 residues.

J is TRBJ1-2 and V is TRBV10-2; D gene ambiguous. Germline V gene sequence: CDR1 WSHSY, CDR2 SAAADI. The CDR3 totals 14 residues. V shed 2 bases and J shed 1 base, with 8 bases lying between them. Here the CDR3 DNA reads TGCGCCAGCAGTGAGCTGGGGATTAACTATGGCTACACCTTC. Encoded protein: CASSELGINYGYTF.

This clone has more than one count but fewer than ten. The CDR3 loop reads CASSEKGEQPQHF. The CDR3 coding sequence is TGTGCCAGCAGTGAAAAGGGGGAGCAGCCCCAGCATTTT. The V call is TRBV6-1, the J call TRBJ1-5, with D perhaps TRBD1 (6 bases). V lost 2 bases, J lost 7 bases, and 9 bases lay in between. This CDR3 contains 13 residues. CDR1 MNHNS and CDR2 SASEGT come from the germline V gene.

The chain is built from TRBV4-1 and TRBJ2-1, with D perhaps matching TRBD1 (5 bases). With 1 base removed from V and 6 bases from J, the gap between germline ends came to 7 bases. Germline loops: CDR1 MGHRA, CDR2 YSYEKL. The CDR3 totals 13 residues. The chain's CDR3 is CASSQVQGNEQFF. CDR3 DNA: TGCGCCAGCAGCCAAGTTCAGGGCAATGAGCAGTTCTTC.

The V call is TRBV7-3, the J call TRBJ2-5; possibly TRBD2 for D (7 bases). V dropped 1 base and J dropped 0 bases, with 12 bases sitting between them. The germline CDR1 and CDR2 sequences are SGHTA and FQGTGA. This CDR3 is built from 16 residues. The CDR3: CASSLRGGPYQETQYF. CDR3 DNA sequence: TGTGCCAGCAGCTTAAGGGGGGGCCCGTACCAAGAGACCCAGTACTTC.

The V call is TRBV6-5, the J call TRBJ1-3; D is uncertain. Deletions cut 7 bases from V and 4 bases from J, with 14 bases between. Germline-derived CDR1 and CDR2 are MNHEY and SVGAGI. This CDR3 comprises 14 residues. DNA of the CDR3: TGTGCCAGCAAGGAGGCCCCGGCAGGAAACACCATATATTTT. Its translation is CASKEAPAGNTIYF.

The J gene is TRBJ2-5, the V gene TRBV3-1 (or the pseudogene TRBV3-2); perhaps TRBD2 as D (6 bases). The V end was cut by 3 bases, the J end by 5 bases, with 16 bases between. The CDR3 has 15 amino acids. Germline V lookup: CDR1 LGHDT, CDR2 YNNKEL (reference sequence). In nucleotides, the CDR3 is TGTGCCAGCAGCCAGGGACGGAGGAGCGGGGAGACCCAGTACTTC. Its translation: CASSQGRRSGETQYF.

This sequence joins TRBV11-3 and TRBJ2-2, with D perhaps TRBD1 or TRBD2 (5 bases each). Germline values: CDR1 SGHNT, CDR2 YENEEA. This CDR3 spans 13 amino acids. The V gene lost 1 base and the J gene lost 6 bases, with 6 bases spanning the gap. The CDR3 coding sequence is TGTGCCAGCAGCTTAGGAGGGGCCGGGGAGCTGTTTTTT. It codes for CASSLGGAGELFF. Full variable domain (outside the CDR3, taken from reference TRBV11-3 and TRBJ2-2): EAGVVQSPRYKIIEKKQPVAFWCNPISGHNTLYWYLQNLGQGPELLIRYENEEAVDDSQLPKDRFSAERLKGVDSTLKIQPAELGDSAVYLCASSLGGAGELFFGEGSRLTVL.

CDR3 sequence: CASSLSPSRGNYNEQFF. The CDR3, as DNA: TGTGCCAGCAGTTTATCGCCCTCTCGGGGGAACTACAATGAGCAGTTCTTC. This chain connects TRBV28 to TRBJ2-1; TRBD2 might be the D (6 bases). V was cut by 1 base and J by 3 bases, with 16 bases left in between. CDR1 is MDHEN, CDR2 SYDVKM, per germline. The CDR3 covers 17 residues.

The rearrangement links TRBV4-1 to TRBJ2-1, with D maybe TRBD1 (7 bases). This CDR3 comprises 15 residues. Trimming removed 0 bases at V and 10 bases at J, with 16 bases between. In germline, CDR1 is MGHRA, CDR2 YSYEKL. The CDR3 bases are TGCGCCAGCAGCCAAGATCTAGGAGGGGGCAGCGAGCAGTTCTTC. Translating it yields CASSQDLGGGSEQFF.

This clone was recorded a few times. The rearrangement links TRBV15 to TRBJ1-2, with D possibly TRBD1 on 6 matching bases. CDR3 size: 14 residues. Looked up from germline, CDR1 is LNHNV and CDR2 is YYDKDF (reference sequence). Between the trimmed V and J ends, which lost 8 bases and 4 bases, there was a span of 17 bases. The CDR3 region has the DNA TGTGCCACCCGACCGGACACAGGGAGCTATGGCTACACCTTC. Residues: CATRPDTGSYGYTF.

The CDR3 loop is CASSAYFRGGRYSNQPQHF. For the CDR3, the DNA is TGTGCCAGCAGCGCTTATTTTCGGGGCGGGCGCTATAGCAATCAGCCCCAGCATTTT. The rearrangement links TRBV9 to TRBJ1-5; the D gene is possibly TRBD1 (5 bases). The V gene lost 3 bases and the J gene lost 0 bases, with 22 bases spanning the gap. This CDR3 has 19 residues. CDR1 is SGDLS and CDR2 is YYNGEE in the germline V gene.

The CDR3 nucleotides read TGTGCCAGCAGCCTACAGGGGGAAACTGAAGCTTTCTTT. Amino acids: CASSLQGETEAFF. The chain recombines TRBV7-3 with TRBJ1-1; 8 nucleotides match TRBD1. This CDR3 has 13 residues. CDR1 and CDR2 (germline): SGHTA, FQGTGA. Trimming at V came to 5 bases and at J to 5 bases, leaving 4 bases not matched to a gene. Full variable domain (outside the CDR3, taken from reference TRBV7-3 and TRBJ1-1): GAGVSQTPSNKVTEKGKYVELRCDPISGHTALYWYRQSLGQGPEFLIYFQGTGAADDSGLPNDRFFAVRPEGSVSTLKIQRTERGDSAVYLCASSLQGETEAFFGQGTRLTVV.

CDR3 DNA sequence: TGTGCCAGTACCCCGTTTGAGGGGATGAATCAGCCCCAGCATTTT. Amino acid sequence: CASTPFEGMNQPQHF. The V call is TRBV19, the J call TRBJ1-5, with D possibly being TRBD1 (5 bases). The V gene's germline CDR1 is LNHDA and CDR2 SQIVND (reference sequence). The CDR3 runs to 15 residues. With 7 bases removed from V and 4 bases from J, the gap between germline ends came to 17 bases.

The CDR3 DNA is TGTGCCACCAGGGACAGCGGAAATGAAAAACTGTTTTTT. It encodes CATRDSGNEKLFF. The chain carries TRBV24-1 and TRBJ1-4; tentatively, D is TRBD1 (6 bases). Germline V gene sequence: CDR1 KGHDR, CDR2 SFDVKD. The CDR3 spans 13 residues. The V and J ends lost 7 bases and 5 bases respectively, with 10 bases between them.